This T cell receptor (beta chain) was captured by sequencing in a study of early T cells in non-severe SARS-CoV-2 infection (dated by TCRdb to the early 2020s). Broadly, across the study: Because TCR sequencing was done on bulk RNA from unsorted whole blood, the alpha and beta chains could not be paired.

Beyond this particular receptor, the publication reports: VDJdb matching was skewed toward anti-spike CD8 responses and likely underestimated virus-specific expansions, missing private and CD4 specificities.

In its sample, this clonotype was seen a few times. No antigen is known for it. No base quality values were provided; no much bigger clone lies one nucleotide off. The CDR3, from cysteine to phenylalanine, totals 16 residues. Of the read, only the CDR3 DNA is kept; its 48 bases are in frame from base 1. V gives up 0 bases and J gives up 1 base, and the segment between their germline ends measures 8 bases. The germline V gene encodes CDR1 SGHRS and CDR2 YFSETQ. The library came from 5' RACE. The listed sequencing device is NextSeq 500. To correct for sequencing error and PCR bias, the TCR library protocol tagged individual cDNA molecules with unique molecular identifiers. Both TCR alpha and beta chains were sequenced, and tight co-correlation was observed between alpha and beta sequence abundances in each sample. From the authors' description of their analysis: V gene, J gene and CDR3 annotation of TCR sequences was performed with Decombinator V4. TCRs were defined as expanded if a significant change between any two time points was detected under a Poisson model with p below 0.0001. TCR abundances were normalised to the total number of TCRs sequenced per sample and expressed as counts per million. MAIT TCRs were defined by TRAV1-2 paired with TRAJ12, TRAJ20 or TRAJ33, and iNKT TCRs by TRAV10 paired with TRAJ18. VDJdb, accessed on 1 November 2021, was searched for TCRs annotated for CMV, EBV and SARS-CoV-2, and TCRs annotated for more than one antigen were excluded. The raw public reads went through TCRdb reprocessing: fastp at Q25, MiXCR clone calling, in-frame beta chains kept. When rows share a CDR3 protein, they turn into one entry using the most common DNA and genes. The V and J calls here are based on TCRdb, not the publication. The sample records under 45,000 distinct CDR3 sequences, 5% to 6% of which are singletons. The ten largest clonotypes hold about 5.5% of the sample.

This was a case-control study nested in a cohort of healthcare workers in London, UK, who had nasopharyngeal swab PCR tests and blood samples taken every week. Between 23 and 31 March 2020, the week of the UK lockdown, healthcare workers were enrolled and then followed up weekly for as long as 16 weeks. The TCR comes from an adult who was a healthcare worker with PCR-confirmed SARS-CoV-2 infection or an uninfected control (not recorded which). The sequence links TRBV5-1 to TRBJ2-6; D gene: possibly TRBD1, on 5 matching bases. Source: whole blood, taken at baseline. The DNA sequence reads TGCGCCAGCAGCTTGGAGGCAGGGTCTGGGGCCAACGTCCTGACTTTC. Its product reads: CASSLEAGSGANVLTF.